These 10 T cell receptor beta chains originate from one sample sequenced in a study of T cells after yellow fever vaccination. Using its own MiXCR run on the 5' RACE reads, TCRdb lists one record per CDR3 protein. The table records 150,000 to 200,000 distinct CDR3 sequences, 6% to 7.5% of them present only once. Sequencing used CD4+ T cells sorted from PBMCs, obtained about 5 days after the first yellow fever vaccination. The source is a man younger than 30 who received the YFV17D yellow fever vaccine.

This clonotype occurred many times. The rearrangement uses TRBV4-2 and TRBJ2-1; TRBD1 matches 9 bases. This CDR3 is built from 15 residues. The germline gives CDR1 LGHNA, CDR2 YNFKEQ. Losses at the gene ends were 1 base for V and 7 bases for J; bases not matched to a gene: 5. For the CDR3, the DNA is TGTGCCAGCAGCCAAGCGGGGACAGGGAAAAATGAGCAGTTCTTC. It is translated as CASSQAGTGKNEQFF.

Points on this clonotype: This may stem from a read error, because a much larger clone lies one nucleotide away. The genes are TRBV28 and TRBJ2-1; maybe TRBD2 (5 bases). V lost 1 base to trimming and J lost 4 bases, with 11 bases between them. The CDR3 covers 15 residues. The V gene's germline CDR1 is MDHEN and CDR2 SYDVKM. CDR3 residues: CASSLSGSRYNEQFF. In DNA form, the CDR3 reads TGTGCCAGCAGTTTATCGGGGTCAAGATACAATGAGCAGTTCTTC.

This clonotype was detected only a few times. This CDR3 is CAIRDEPNQPQHF. The CDR3 DNA follows: TGTGCCATCAGAGACGAGCCGAATCAGCCCCAGCATTTT. The chain couples TRBV10-3 to TRBJ1-5, with unresolved D. Germline-derived CDR1 and CDR2 are ENHRY and SYGVKD. The CDR3 extends over 13 amino acids. V lost 6 bases, J lost 4 bases, and 10 bases lay in between.

This clonotype has a count of ten or more. The rearrangement links TRBV7-9 to TRBJ1-2, with 10 nucleotides matching TRBD1. The CDR3 covers 13 residues. CDR1 and CDR2 from the germline V gene are SEHNR and FQNEAQ (reference sequence). J gave up 10 bases and V 4 bases, and 6 bases lay outside the gene matches. CDR3 protein: CASSSGQGRSYTF. CDR3 coding DNA: TGTGCCAGCAGCTCGGGACAGGGGAGATCCTACACCTTC.

This clonotype was observed a few times. The CDR3: CASSLDREGTEAFF. The CDR3, as DNA: TGTGCCAGCAGTTTAGACAGGGAGGGTACTGAAGCTTTCTTT. This chain uses TRBV12-3 or TRBV12-4 with TRBJ1-1, with D possibly TRBD1 on 6 matching bases. The CDR3 contains 14 residues. Between the trimmed V and J ends, which lost 1 base and 5 bases, there was a span of 11 bases.

This clonotype has a single count. A read error may explain this, as a much larger clone is one base away. V gene TRBV7-6 combines with J gene TRBJ1-1; D is unresolved. The length of the CDR3 is 12 residues. The germline gives CDR1 SGHVS, CDR2 FNYEAQ. CDR3 residues: CTSSLGGEEAFF. CDR3 nucleotides: TGTACCAGCAGCTTGGGAGGTGAGGAAGCTTTCTTT.

This clonotype was seen repeatedly, ten times or more. The chain carries TRBV14 and TRBJ1-1; D not certain. Germline lookup yields CDR1 SGHDN and CDR2 FVKESK. This CDR3 contains 14 residues. Trimming cost V 2 bases and J 1 base, with 8 bases left between them. CDR3 sequence: CASSQTGSNTEAFF. The DNA for the CDR3 is TGTGCCAGCAGCCAAACCGGTTCGAACACTGAAGCTTTCTTT.

This clonotype was counted many times. V usage is TRBV5-1 and J usage is TRBJ2-3; 9 positions agree with TRBD2. Trimming cost V 4 bases and J 4 bases; bases outside gene matches: 4. Germline CDR1 and CDR2: SGHRS and YFSETQ. CDR3 length: 14 amino acids. This CDR3 is CASSNSGGSDTQYF. CDR3 nucleotide sequence: TGCGCCAGCAGCAATAGCGGGGGATCAGATACGCAGTATTTT. The whole variable domain, filled in from reference TRBV5-1 and TRBJ2-3, reads KAGVTQTPRYLIKTRGQQVTLSCSPISGHRSVSWYQQTPGQGLQFLFEYFSETQRNKGNFPGRFSGRQFSNSRSEMNVSTLELGDSALYLCASSNSGGSDTQYFGPGTRLTVL.

This clonotype has at least ten counts. The CDR3 DNA follows: TGTGCCACCCTGGACAGGGACAACCAAGAGACCCAGTACTTC. This gives the protein CATLDRDNQETQYF. The chain carries TRBV25-1 and TRBJ2-5; TRBD1 agrees at 8 bases. The V and J ends lost 10 bases and 0 bases, in that order; junction bases with no gene match: 7. Germline lookup yields CDR1 MGHDK and CDR2 SYGVNS. There are 14 residues in the CDR3.

This clonotype was picked up many times. J is TRBJ1-3 and V is TRBV20-1; the match to TRBD1 covers 7 bases. CDR1 is DFQATT, CDR2 SNEGSKA, per germline (reference sequence). The J segment lost 0 bases and the V segment lost 3 bases, leaving 11 bases of the junction unmatched. This CDR3 is built from 17 residues. CDR3 nucleotides: TGCAGTGCTAGGAGACCACAGGGGCCGGCCTCTGGAAACACCATATATTTT. It translates to CSARRPQGPASGNTIYF.